The 23 T cell receptor beta chains reported below all come from one sample, sequenced in a study of PD-L1 blockade in urothelial cancer. Produced via immunoSEQ multiplex PCR; TCRdb's table is partial and in-frame only. The repertoire holds around 40,000 clones, with over 70% as singletons. The input for sequencing was PBMCs, taken around atezolizumab (anti-PD-L1) treatment. The receptor set was obtained from a man in his 60s with urothelial cancer.

The chain links TRBV6-5 to TRBJ1-2; D not certain. Trimming removed 6 bases at V and 1 base at J, with 9 bases between. This CDR3 contains 13 residues. Germline assignment: CDR1 MNHEY and CDR2 SVGAGI. CDR3 region: CASSPTRNYGYTF. CDR3 bases: TGTGCCAGCAGCCCCACACGTAACTATGGCTACACCTTC.

The V and J genes are TRBV10-3 and TRBJ2-7; D may be TRBD1 (6 bases). Trimming pared 9 bases from V and 5 bases from J, leaving 14 bases between. Per germline, CDR1 ENHRY and CDR2 SYGVKD. The CDR3 is 12 amino acids. The CDR3 is CAIRVGAHEQYF. DNA of the CDR3: TGTGCCATAAGGGTGGGGGCCCACGAGCAGTACTTC.

The CDR3 DNA follows: TGTGCCACAACGAGGGGACTAGCGGGAGCGAACACCGGGGAGCTGTTTTTT. It codes for CATTRGLAGANTGELFF. The chain uses TRBV19 and TRBJ2-2; 14 nucleotides line up with TRBD2. Unmatched junction bases numbered 7, after V lost 10 bases and J lost 0 bases. CDR3 length: 17 residues. Looked up from germline, CDR1 is LNHDA and CDR2 is SQIVND (reference sequence).

This chain uses TRBV25-1 with TRBJ1-2, with 10 bases that match TRBD1. Germline CDR1 is MGHDK and CDR2 is SYGVNS. CDR3 length: 13 amino acids. The junction had 4 bases not matched to a gene; V was cut back by 4 bases and J by 8 bases. CDR3 nucleotides: TGTGCCAGCAGTGGACAGGGGGCTCTCGGCTACACCTTC. Its protein product is CASSGQGALGYTF.

This chain uses TRBV9 with TRBJ2-5; 8 bases align to TRBD2. V lost 0 bases to trimming and J lost 5 bases; unmatched junction nucleotides: 9. This CDR3 is built from 16 residues. Germline V gives CDR1 SGDLS, CDR2 YYNGEE. CDR3 in DNA: TGTGCCAGCAGCGTAGCGGGGAGCGGGGGCCGGGAGACCCAGTACTTC. Translation gives CASSVAGSGGRETQYF.

There are a few counts of this clone. The genes are TRBV4-2 and TRBJ1-2; D is ambiguous. Trimming took 0 bases from V and 4 from J, leaving 18 bases between them. The CDR3 extends over 17 amino acids. CDR1 is LGHNA and CDR2 is YNFKEQ in the germline V gene. CDR3 nucleotide sequence: TGTGCCAGCAGCCAAGATGTAAAGGATCCGAGAGGCTATGGCTACACCTTC. The encoded protein is CASSQDVKDPRGYGYTF.

This clone was observed a handful of times. The chain joins TRBV15 to TRBJ2-7; weak D call: TRBD1 (5 bases). Per germline, CDR1 LNHNV and CDR2 YYDKDF (reference sequence). Trimming took off 1 base at V and 5 bases at J, with 9 bases between the two ends. The CDR3 is 13 residues long. The CDR3 DNA reads as TGTGCCACCAGCAGAGCGACAGAGAACGAGCAGTACTTC. Translating it yields CATSRATENEQYF.

This clone is termed large. The rearrangement links TRBV15 to TRBJ2-1; D remains ambiguous. From germline, CDR1 is LNHNV and CDR2 YYDKDF (reference sequence). V lost 0 bases and J 4 bases, leaving 7 bases between the germline ends. This CDR3 is 14 amino acids long. The CDR3 sequence: CATSRDARYNEQFF. In nucleotides, the CDR3 is TGTGCCACCAGCAGAGATGCCAGGTACAATGAGCAGTTCTTC.

The chain is built from TRBV28 and TRBJ2-5, with D possibly TRBD2 on 6 matching bases. With 1 base removed from V and 5 bases from J, the gap between germline ends came to 20 bases. Germline V CDR1 and CDR2: MDHEN, SYDVKM. CDR3 size: 17 residues. In nucleotides, the CDR3 is TGTGCCAGCAGTTTATCCCAGGGACTCTGGGAGGAGGAGACCCAGTACTTC. Residues: CASSLSQGLWEEETQYF.

The rearrangement uses TRBV7-9 and TRBJ2-2; D perhaps matches TRBD2 (7 bases). The CDR3 loop spans 15 amino acids. V dropped 4 bases and J dropped 6 bases, with 15 bases sitting between them. Germline V gives CDR1 SEHNR, CDR2 FQNEAQ (reference sequence). CDR3 loop: CASSSRGAMAGELFF. The CDR3 nucleotides read TGTGCCAGCAGCTCACGGGGGGCCATGGCCGGGGAGCTGTTTTTT. Filled out from reference TRBV7-9 and TRBJ2-2, the complete variable domain reads DTGVSQNPRHKITKRGQNVTFRCDPISEHNRLYWYRQTLGQGPEFLTYFQNEAQLEKSRLLSDRFSAERPKGSFSTLEIQRTEQGDSAMYLCASSSRGAMAGELFFGEGSRLTVL.

The chain carries TRBV6-5 and TRBJ1-2; 7 bases match TRBD1. The germline V gene has CDR1 MNHEY and CDR2 SVGAGI. This CDR3 contains 13 residues. Unmatched junction bases numbered 3, after V lost 2 bases and J lost 6 bases. In DNA, the CDR3 is TGTGCCAGCAGTTACAGAGGGGGCGATGGCTACACCTTC. Protein product: CASSYRGGDGYTF.

The CDR3 nucleotides are TGTGCCAGTAGTATAGCGGGACTAGCGGGAGATGAGCAGTTCTTC. Its protein product is CASSIAGLAGDEQFF. The chain joins TRBV19 to TRBJ2-1, with 14 bases lining up with TRBD2. Germline CDR1 LNHDA, CDR2 SQIVND (reference sequence). The CDR3 has 15 residues. V was clipped by 1 base and J by 8 bases; unmatched bases: 1.

The V call is TRBV6-5, the J call TRBJ1-1; D is unclear. V shed 4 bases and J shed 6 bases, with 6 bases lying between them. The CDR3 consists of 11 residues. CDR1 is MNHEY and CDR2 is SVGAGI in the germline V gene. The CDR3, as DNA: TGTGCCAGCAGTTCCCGCGCTGAAGCTTTCTTT. Protein product: CASSSRAEAFF.

CDR3 sequence: CASYRVSYEQYF. CDR3 bases: TGTGCCAGTTACAGGGTATCCTACGAGCAGTACTTC. The rearrangement joins TRBV6-1 to TRBJ2-7, with a weak D call TRBD1 (6 bases). The CDR3 is 12 amino acids. The V end was cut by 9 bases, the J end by 1 base, with 10 bases between. Germline-derived CDR1 and CDR2 are MNHNS and SASEGT.

V usage is TRBV27 and J usage is TRBJ1-1, with D possibly TRBD1 on 5 matching bases. The length of the CDR3 is 15 residues. CDR1 MNHEY and CDR2 SMNVEV come from the germline V gene (reference sequence). Trimming stripped 0 bases from V and 0 bases from J, with 8 bases between. In DNA form, the CDR3 reads TGTGCCAGCAGTTTATCGCAGGGTTTGAACACTGAAGCTTTCTTT. This encodes CASSLSQGLNTEAFF.

This clone was seen only once. The chain is built from TRBV5-1 and TRBJ2-1, with 12 bases that match TRBD2. CDR3 size: 17 residues. Germline values: CDR1 SGHRS, CDR2 YFSETQ. The V segment lost 0 bases and the J segment 4 bases; nucleotides outside the gene matches: 5. The CDR3 spells CASSLGLAGAIYNEQFF. CDR3 bases: TGCGCCAGCAGCTTGGGACTAGCGGGGGCCATTTACAATGAGCAGTTCTTC.

The rearrangement links TRBV29-1 to TRBJ2-6, with a weak D call TRBD2 (5 bases). V was clipped by 7 bases and J by 0 bases, with 13 bases between them. The CDR3 runs to 15 residues. CDR1 SQVTM and CDR2 ANQGSEA come from the germline V gene. CDR3 amino acids: CSATVGGSGANVLTF. The CDR3 DNA follows: TGCAGCGCCACGGTTGGAGGCTCTGGGGCCAACGTCCTGACTTTC.

This chain uses TRBV5-1 with TRBJ2-5; 8 nucleotides align to TRBD2. V lost 2 bases and J lost 2; bases outside the gene matches: 5. Germline V lookup: CDR1 SGHRS, CDR2 YFSETQ. This CDR3 comprises 15 residues. The CDR3 sequence is CASSFRSGAQETQYF. The DNA for the CDR3 is TGCGCCAGCAGCTTCCGTAGCGGGGCGCAAGAGACCCAGTACTTC.

The chain employs TRBV29-1 and TRBJ1-1; D is uncertain. The CDR3 has 13 amino acids. V lost 6 bases, J lost 2 bases, and 13 bases lay in between. Germline assignment: CDR1 SQVTM and CDR2 ANQGSEA. CDR3 region: CSVGVMDNTEAFF. CDR3 DNA: TGCAGCGTCGGGGTGATGGACAACACTGAAGCTTTCTTT.

This CDR3 is CAISELSGISRGYTF. Here the CDR3 DNA reads TGTGCCATCAGTGAGTTATCCGGGATCTCTAGGGGCTACACCTTC. The rearrangement uses TRBV10-3 and TRBJ1-2, with D unclear. The germline CDR1 and CDR2 sequences are ENHRY and SYGVKD. The CDR3 totals 15 residues. V lost 1 base and J lost 8, with 17 bases in between.

The chain has TRBV5-1 and TRBJ2-6, with D maybe TRBD1 (6 bases). The germline V gene encodes CDR1 SGHRS and CDR2 YFSETQ. Trimming took 5 bases from V and 2 from J, leaving 11 bases between them. The CDR3 spans 15 residues. The CDR3 reads CASRTQGTGANVLTF. CDR3 sequence (DNA): TGCGCCAGCAGGACCCAGGGGACTGGGGCCAACGTCCTGACTTTC.

The chain uses TRBV6-5 and TRBJ1-1; D is possibly TRBD1 (5 bases). Trimming left V 2 bases short and J 5 bases short, with 9 bases between. The CDR3 totals 13 residues. Germline V gene data show CDR1 as MNHEY and CDR2 as SVGAGI. In DNA, the CDR3 is TGTGCCAGCAGTTACAAGGGGCGGACTGAAGCTTTCTTT. This translates into CASSYKGRTEAFF.

CDR3 sequence: CASSLQGLGGYEQYF. CDR3 DNA: TGCGCCAGCAGCTTGCAGGGGCTGGGTGGTTACGAGCAGTACTTC. The chain combines TRBV5-1 with TRBJ2-7; D might be TRBD1 (6 bases). This CDR3 has 15 residues. CDR1 SGHRS and CDR2 YFSETQ come from the germline V gene. The ends were cut back, 1 base at V and 4 bases at J, with 15 bases in the middle.